The T cell receptor beta chain described here comes from a study of neurological immune-mediated disorders. The cDNA was produced through 5'RACE with 10-nucleotide random UMIs. MiXCR, run by TCRdb on the 5' RACE reads, gives a single entry per CDR3 protein. The table lists about 65,000 distinct CDR3 sequences, under 5% of them singletons. Study-wide findings and caveats: The phylogenetic placement of 18 of 34 multiple sclerosis patients' repertoires in one related-CDR3 cluster constitutes a possible signature. The authors found no clinical or MRI feature associated with the multiple sclerosis repertoire cluster.

This CDR3 region has 16 residues. With 0 bases removed from V and 2 bases from J, the gap between germline ends came to 11 bases. Germline V lookup: CDR1 SGHRS, CDR2 YFSETQ. Preparation of the unsorted libraries drew on 2 million PBMCs stored at -80 C. This clonotype was seen ten or more times. Its target is unknown. The chain recombines TRBV5-1 with TRBJ2-2; perhaps TRBD1 as D (5 bases). The sample consisted of PBMCs. The clonotype originates from a man aged 45-65 years with multiple sclerosis. DNA for the CDR3: TGCGCCAGCAGCTTGGGGACAATAAAAAACACCGGGGAGCTGTTTTTT. Amino acid sequence: CASSLGTIKNTGELFF.